The 26 T cell receptor beta chains below were found in one sample sequenced in a study of T-cell reconstitution after alpha-beta-depleted transplantation in children. Using unique molecular identifiers, the investigators prepared the TCRbeta library. TCRdb ran MiXCR on the PCR reads and lists one entry per CDR3 protein. The table records about 110,000 distinct CDR3 sequences, 5.5% to 6.5% of them present only once. The source was PBMCs, mostly from graft donor cells, collected 360 days after TCRalphabeta/CD19-depleted stem cell transplant. Every receptor here comes from a male patient between 2 and 15 years old who had a stem cell transplant for acute lymphoblastic leukemia, so the T cells may come from the graft donor.

This clonotype occurred many times. The genes are TRBV15 and TRBJ1-1; 9 bases are a match to TRBD1. Germline lookup yields CDR1 LNHNV and CDR2 YYDKDF (reference sequence). V was pared by 7 bases and J by 4 bases, with 4 bases of the junction left unmatched. This CDR3 spans 13 amino acids. The CDR3 DNA is TGTGCCACCACCAAGACAGGGGGCACTGAAGCTTTCTTT. The encoded protein is CATTKTGGTEAFF.

V is TRBV7-9 and J is TRBJ2-5, with a weak D call TRBD1 (5 bases). The CDR3 is made up of 14 amino acids. The germline CDR1 and CDR2 sequences are SEHNR and FQNEAQ (reference sequence). The V end was cut by 7 bases, the J end by 5 bases, with 17 bases between. DNA for the CDR3: TGTGCCAGCACCTCGGCAGGGCGAATCGAGACCCAGTACTTC. This sequence encodes CASTSAGRIETQYF.

This clonotype has a count of ten or more. The chain employs TRBV4-1 and TRBJ2-1; D may correspond to TRBD1 or TRBD2 (5 bases each). Germline CDR1 MGHRA, CDR2 YSYEKL. V lost 3 bases to trimming and J lost 6 bases, with 15 bases between them. The CDR3 consists of 15 residues. The CDR3 is CASSHTGTVFNEQFF. DNA for the CDR3: TGCGCCAGCAGCCATACCGGGACGGTCTTCAATGAGCAGTTCTTC.

Here the CDR3 DNA reads TGTGCCAGCAGCTTAAGCGGGAGGGCCAACACCGGGGAGCTGTTTTTT. It is translated as CASSLSGRANTGELFF. The V call is TRBV7-9, the J call TRBJ2-2; 10 bases agree with TRBD2. The CDR3 is made up of 16 amino acids. V lost 2 bases, J lost 2 bases, and 2 bases stayed unmatched. Per germline, CDR1 SEHNR and CDR2 FQNEAQ (reference sequence).

There are many counts of this clonotype. This chain connects TRBV28 to TRBJ1-6; no clear D. Germline CDR1 is MDHEN and CDR2 is SYDVKM. Trimming removed 7 bases from V and 10 bases from J, with 17 bases in between. The CDR3 has 14 residues. CDR3 protein: CASTLDSPHSPLHF. CDR3 coding DNA: TGTGCCAGCACCCTGGACTCTCCACACTCACCCCTCCACTTT.

The J gene is TRBJ2-2, the V gene TRBV28; D is ambiguous. The germline V gene encodes CDR1 MDHEN and CDR2 SYDVKM. The CDR3 runs to 15 residues. The V end lost 5 bases, the J end lost 7 bases, and 17 bases lay between the germline ends. In nucleotides, the CDR3 is TGTGCCAGCAGTCCCTGGATGCGCCCCATCGGGGAGCTGTTTTTT. Protein sequence: CASSPWMRPIGELFF.

There are a few counts of this clonotype. The J gene is TRBJ1-6, the V gene TRBV6-5; D perhaps matches TRBD1 (6 bases). Trimming removed 2 bases at V and 10 bases at J, with 12 bases between. The germline gives CDR1 MNHEY, CDR2 SVGAGI. CDR3 length: 14 amino acids. This CDR3 is CASSYGQTASPLHF. The CDR3 bases are TGTGCCAGCAGTTACGGACAGACCGCATCACCCCTCCACTTT.

The sample holds a few counts of this clonotype. The chain carries TRBV27 and TRBJ2-3; unclear D gene. Germline V gives CDR1 MNHEY, CDR2 SMNVEV (reference sequence). The ends were cut back, 3 bases at V and 2 bases at J, with 9 bases in the middle. The length of the CDR3 is 14 residues. This chain's CDR3 is CASSFSYATDTQYF. In nucleotides, the CDR3 is TGTGCCAGCAGTTTCTCTTACGCCACAGATACGCAGTATTTT.

This clonotype was picked up a small number of times. The rearrangement uses TRBV2 and TRBJ1-1; D remains ambiguous. CDR1 and CDR2 from the germline V gene are SNHLY and FYNNEI. The CDR3 has 15 amino acids. The V gene lost 3 bases and the J gene lost 1 base, with 12 bases spanning the gap. The CDR3 here is CASSESGRPNTEAFF. The CDR3, as DNA: TGTGCCAGCAGTGAGTCCGGACGCCCGAACACTGAAGCTTTCTTT.

Only a few counts were recorded for this clonotype. The J gene is TRBJ1-1, the V gene TRBV30; perhaps TRBD1 as D (5 bases). The CDR3 spans 11 residues. Germline CDR1 GTSNPN, CDR2 SVGIG (reference sequence). V was pared by 5 bases and J by 6 bases, with 10 bases between. Here the CDR3 reads CAWGAGAEAFF. The CDR3 coding sequence is TGTGCCTGGGGGGCGGGAGCTGAAGCTTTCTTT.

This clonotype was counted many times. The gene calls are TRBV12-3 or TRBV12-4 and TRBJ2-3; 9 bases are shared with TRBD2. This CDR3 has 14 residues. V was pared by 8 bases and J by 2 bases, with 5 bases of the junction left unmatched. CDR3 sequence (DNA): TGTGCCAGCGATAGCGGGAGCCACACAGATACGCAGTATTTT. Protein sequence: CASDSGSHTDTQYF.

The genes are TRBV7-6 and TRBJ2-7, with 8 positions matching TRBD2. This CDR3 is 16 amino acids long. CDR1 SGHVS and CDR2 FNYEAQ come from the germline V gene. V gave up 4 bases and J gave up 3 bases; unmatched junction bases: 11. CDR3 nucleotides: TGTGCCAGCAGCTCAGGAATCCGGGAGGGGTACTACGAGCAGTACTTC. Its protein product is CASSSGIREGYYEQYF.

The CDR3 region is CSGDRGYNEQFF. DNA of the CDR3: TGCAGTGGGGACAGGGGATACAATGAGCAGTTCTTC. The J gene is TRBJ2-1, the V gene TRBV20-1, with TRBD1 identical over 10 bases. Germline V gene sequence: CDR1 DFQATT, CDR2 SNEGSKA (reference sequence). After removal of 7 bases from V and 4 bases from J, the junction contained 1 base not matched to a gene. The length of the CDR3 is 12 residues.

This clonotype was observed many times. The chain is built from TRBV6-5 and TRBJ2-7, with D possibly TRBD2 on 6 matching bases. Germline values: CDR1 MNHEY, CDR2 SVGAGI. Trimming left V 6 bases short and J 3 bases short, with 12 bases between. This CDR3 spans 13 amino acids. This CDR3 reads CASSTTSFYEQYF. DNA of the CDR3: TGTGCCAGCAGCACTACTAGCTTCTACGAGCAGTACTTC.

This clonotype was counted only a few times. The V and J genes are TRBV27 and TRBJ2-7; possibly TRBD1 or TRBD2 for D (5 bases each). Germline V gene data show CDR1 as MNHEY and CDR2 as SMNVEV (reference sequence). The CDR3 runs 13 residues. V lost 8 bases and J 7 bases, leaving 18 bases between the germline ends. CDR3 in DNA: TGTGCCAGCGAGGTAATTGGGACGCAGGAGCAGTACTTC. Its translation: CASEVIGTQEQYF.

This clonotype was observed at least ten times. V usage is TRBV11-2 and J usage is TRBJ2-3; D ambiguous. CDR1 and CDR2 from the germline V gene are SGHAT and FQNNGV. The CDR3 totals 12 residues. Trimming removed 5 bases at V and 0 bases at J, with 3 bases between. The CDR3 spells CASSVSTDTQYF. The CDR3 nucleotides are TGTGCCAGCAGCGTTAGCACAGATACGCAGTATTTT.

This clonotype was seen a few times. V is TRBV4-3 and J is TRBJ2-5; the D is unclear. Between the trimmed V and J ends, which lost 2 bases and 2 bases, there was a span of 9 bases. Germline V lookup: CDR1 LGHNA, CDR2 YSLEER. The CDR3 is 14 residues long. Written as DNA, the CDR3 is TGCGCCAGCAGCCAATTTGACGGGCAAGAGACCCAGTACTTC. Protein sequence: CASSQFDGQETQYF.

This clonotype has ten or more counts. The rearrangement joins TRBV9 to TRBJ2-1; 8 positions match TRBD2. The junction had 9 bases not matched to a gene; V was cut back by 4 bases and J by 6 bases. This CDR3 is built from 15 residues. CDR1 is SGDLS, CDR2 YYNGEE, per germline. This chain's CDR3 is CASSILSGIGNEQFF. DNA for the CDR3: TGTGCCAGCAGCATACTTAGCGGGATAGGCAATGAGCAGTTCTTC.

This clonotype was seen many times. The J gene is TRBJ1-5, the V gene TRBV7-2; D is uncertain. CDR3 length: 15 residues. Germline values: CDR1 SGHTA, CDR2 FQGNSA. V was trimmed by 6 bases and J by 2 bases, leaving 14 bases between them. CDR3 region: CASSQTLGGNQPQHF. The CDR3 DNA sequence: TGTGCCAGCAGTCAGACCCTGGGAGGCAATCAGCCCCAGCATTTT.

This clonotype has a handful of counts. The V and J genes are TRBV29-1 and TRBJ2-7, with D hard to call. Trimming shortened V by 7 bases and J by 1 base, and 14 bases separated the two germline ends. In germline, CDR1 is SQVTM, CDR2 ANQGSEA. This CDR3 is 13 amino acids long. CDR3 sequence (DNA): TGCAGCGCCGGTAACGGCTTTTCCTACGAGCAGTACTTC. It specifies CSAGNGFSYEQYF.

The chain joins TRBV7-9 to TRBJ2-6, with D hard to call. The germline CDR1 and CDR2 sequences are SEHNR and FQNEAQ (reference sequence). Trimming pared 8 bases from V and 1 base from J, leaving 9 bases between. There are 14 residues in the CDR3. CDR3 in amino acids: CASVQWSGANVLTF. CDR3 DNA: TGTGCCAGCGTCCAGTGGTCTGGGGCCAACGTCCTGACTTTC.

This clonotype has ten or more counts. The J gene is TRBJ2-5, the V gene TRBV29-1; TRBD1 aligns across 9 bases. This CDR3 is 15 amino acids long. Germline V gene sequence: CDR1 SQVTM, CDR2 ANQGSEA. V dropped 2 bases and J dropped 4; count of bases not matched to a gene: 8. Written as DNA, the CDR3 is TGCAGCGTTGAAAGTACAGGGGGCTGGGGAGAGACCCAGTACTTC. Translated, it gives CSVESTGGWGETQYF. The full variable domain, its missing parts supplied by reference TRBV29-1 and TRBJ2-5, is SAVISQKPSRDICQRGTSLTIQCQVDSQVTMMFWYRQQPGQSLTLIATANQGSEATYESGFVIDKFPISRPNLTFSTLTVSNMSPEDSSIYLCSVESTGGWGETQYFGPGTRLLVL.

Many counts were recorded for this clonotype. The rearrangement links TRBV4-3 to TRBJ2-1; no reliable D call. The germline V gene has CDR1 LGHNA and CDR2 YSLEER. V was shortened by 5 bases and J by 8 bases, with 13 bases between the two germline ends. The CDR3 sequence is 13 residues long. CDR3 in DNA: TGCGCCAGCAGCTTGGAGCCCTGGGATGAGCAGTTCTTC. It encodes CASSLEPWDEQFF.

In this sample, this clonotype turned up many times. This chain links TRBV27 with TRBJ1-6, with a possible D match to TRBD1 (5 bases). CDR1 is MNHEY and CDR2 is SMNVEV in the germline V gene (reference sequence). The CDR3 spans 15 residues. V lost 2 bases and J lost 5, with 10 bases in between. CDR3 residues: CASSLIQGHNSPLHF. For the CDR3, the DNA is TGTGCCAGCAGTTTAATCCAGGGCCATAATTCACCCCTCCACTTT.

This clonotype was counted many times. The rearrangement uses TRBV5-1 and TRBJ2-1, with 7 nucleotides matching TRBD2. CDR1 and CDR2 from the germline V gene are SGHRS and YFSETQ. The CDR3 extends over 15 amino acids. V shed 2 bases, J shed 6 bases, and the junction held 8 bases outside the gene matches. The CDR3 loop is CASSFKIGTTNEQFF. The CDR3 region has the DNA TGCGCCAGCAGCTTTAAAATTGGGACTACCAATGAGCAGTTCTTC. Drawing the rest from reference TRBV5-1 and TRBJ2-1, the complete variable domain is KAGVTQTPRYLIKTRGQQVTLSCSPISGHRSVSWYQQTPGQGLQFLFEYFSETQRNKGNFPGRFSGRQFSNSRSEMNVSTLELGDSALYLCASSFKIGTTNEQFFGPGTRLTVL.

This clonotype was found many times. V is TRBV6-5 and J is TRBJ1-4, with TRBD1 as a possible D gene (5 bases). The CDR3 is 14 amino acids. The germline gives CDR1 MNHEY, CDR2 SVGAGI. V was cut by 4 bases and J by 8 bases, with 14 bases left in between. CDR3 sequence reads: CASSWGTRGEKLFF. The CDR3 DNA reads as TGTGCCAGCAGTTGGGGCACGCGAGGGGAAAAACTGTTTTTT.